This T cell receptor (beta chain) was sequenced for a study of shared T cell receptors in the human thymus. V lost 0 bases and J 6 bases, leaving 9 bases between the germline ends. This CDR3 is built from 14 residues. Germline-derived CDR1 and CDR2 are SGDLS and YYNGEE. Some clones are missing from TCRdb's copy, which holds only in-frame ones; the method was immunoSEQ multiplex PCR. The table has hundreds of thousands of clones, over 75% seen once. The sample was also linked to a second study, of human thymus T cells. That work contributes: Samples came from healthy Finnish infants during open corrective cardiac surgery. Resections from corrective heart surgery provided thymus tissue.

This sequence was found in a boy less than two years old with a congenital heart defect. The rearrangement links TRBV9 to TRBJ1-4; D gene unclear. The specimen was thymocytes. The CDR3 loop reads CASSVDPGHEKLFF. In DNA form, the CDR3 reads TGTGCCAGCAGCGTAGACCCAGGCCATGAAAAACTGTTTTTT.